A single sample gave rise to the 14 T cell receptor beta chains below, sequenced in a study of cytomegalovirus exposure and HLA in healthy donors. TCRdb keeps only in-frame clones here, not all; method: immunoSEQ multiplex PCR. The sample comprises roughly 220,000 clones, around nine tenths of which are singletons, and 1.1% rests with the top ten. The source material was PBMCs. These receptors were obtained from a woman under 30 in good health and CMV-seronegative.

The genes are TRBV11-2 and TRBJ2-5; TRBD1 matches at 10 bases. This CDR3 spans 15 amino acids. Losses at the gene ends were 5 bases for V and 3 bases for J; bases not matched to a gene: 6. Germline loops: CDR1 SGHAT, CDR2 FQNNGV. CDR3 protein: CASSRTGTGEETQYF. CDR3 bases: TGTGCCAGCAGCCGTACCGGGACAGGGGAAGAGACCCAGTACTTC. Complete variable domain (other parts from reference TRBV11-2 and TRBJ2-5): EAGVAQSPRYKIIEKRQSVAFWCNPISGHATLYWYQQILGQGPKLLIQFQNNGVVDDSQLPKDRFSAERLKGVDSTLKIQPAKLEDSAVYLCASSRTGTGEETQYFGPGTRLLVL.

V gene TRBV28 combines with J gene TRBJ2-5; the match to TRBD2 covers 7 bases. CDR1 is MDHEN and CDR2 is SYDVKM in the germline V gene. J was trimmed by 0 bases and V by 4 bases; bases with no gene match: 8. The length of the CDR3 is 16 residues. CDR3 nucleotides: TGTGCCAGCAGTTCCCCCAGCGGGATGTACCAAGAGACCCAGTACTTC. Translation gives CASSSPSGMYQETQYF.

The rearrangement uses TRBV5-1 and TRBJ2-7, with 13 bases matching TRBD2. The CDR3 is 19 amino acids. J gave up 3 bases and V 1 base, and 13 bases lay outside the gene matches. Per germline, CDR1 SGHRS and CDR2 YFSETQ. Here the CDR3 reads CASSLPSVGLAGVNYEQYF. The CDR3 DNA follows: TGCGCCAGCAGCTTGCCCTCGGTCGGACTAGCGGGAGTTAACTACGAGCAGTACTTC.

This rearrangement joins TRBV27 to TRBJ2-3; no firm D call. The CDR3 runs to 13 residues. The ends were cut back, 6 bases at V and 1 base at J, with 8 bases in the middle. Germline CDR1 reads MNHEY; CDR2 reads SMNVEV (reference sequence). The CDR3 region is CASSPPGTDTQYF. The CDR3 DNA follows: TGTGCCAGCAGCCCCCCGGGCACAGATACGCAGTATTTT.

The CDR3 sequence: CASSVDSSGIVNEQFF. DNA for the CDR3: TGTGCCAGCAGCGTAGATTCTAGCGGGATCGTAAATGAGCAGTTCTTC. The chain carries TRBV9 and TRBJ2-1; 9 positions match TRBD2. The CDR3 has 16 residues. CDR1 is SGDLS, CDR2 YYNGEE, per germline. V lost 0 bases and J lost 7; bases outside the gene matches: 8.

This chain connects TRBV6-1 to TRBJ1-2; D unclear. Trimming stripped 3 bases from V and 0 bases from J, with 11 bases between. There are 15 residues in the CDR3. From germline, CDR1 is MNHNS and CDR2 SASEGT. The CDR3 bases are TGTGCCAGCAGTGAGGTGCACAGCCCTAACTATGGCTACACCTTC. Translated, it gives CASSEVHSPNYGYTF.

The chain combines TRBV5-6 with TRBJ2-5; maybe TRBD2 (6 bases). CDR1 is SGHDT, CDR2 YYEEEE, per germline. CDR3 length equals 17 residues. The V end lost 1 base, the J end lost 5 bases, and 21 bases lay between the germline ends. The DNA of the CDR3 is TGTGCCAGCAGCTTGTTTCCGGGATCGGAGGGTGCGGAGACCCAGTACTTC. Amino acids: CASSLFPGSEGAETQYF.

The chain recombines TRBV19 with TRBJ1-1, with D tentatively TRBD1 (5 bases). Trimming cost V 4 bases and J 2 bases, with 11 bases left between them. The CDR3 is 14 amino acids. Germline CDR1 and CDR2: LNHDA and SQIVND (reference sequence). This chain's CDR3 is CASSRDSYNTEAFF. The CDR3 DNA sequence: TGTGCCAGTAGTAGAGACAGTTACAACACTGAAGCTTTCTTT.

This clone was picked up one time. This chain joins TRBV5-4 and TRBJ2-1; 10 bases are a match to TRBD2. Germline V gene lookup returns CDR1 SGHNT and CDR2 YYREEE (reference sequence). V was clipped by 0 bases and J by 6 bases; unmatched bases: 6. This CDR3 region has 16 residues. Here the CDR3 DNA reads TGTGCCAGCAGCTTGGAGAGCGGGAGGGCCACCAATGAGCAGTTCTTC. Protein product: CASSLESGRATNEQFF. The complete variable domain, with remaining parts taken from reference TRBV5-4 and TRBJ2-1, reads ETGVTQSPTHLIKTRGQQVTLRCSSQSGHNTVSWYQQALGQGPQFIFQYYREEENGRGNFPPRFSGLQFPNYSSELNVNALELDDSALYLCASSLESGRATNEQFFGPGTRLTVL.

The V call is TRBV11-3, the J call TRBJ2-3, with 8 bases aligning to TRBD1. The germline V gene has CDR1 SGHNT and CDR2 YENEEA. Trimming at V came to 4 bases and at J to 0 bases, leaving 3 bases not matched to a gene. The CDR3 covers 15 residues. The CDR3 region is CASSSRTGSTDTQYF. Here the CDR3 DNA reads TGTGCCAGCAGCTCGAGGACAGGGAGCACAGATACGCAGTATTTT. The variable domain in full, completed from reference TRBV11-3 and TRBJ2-3, reads EAGVVQSPRYKIIEKKQPVAFWCNPISGHNTLYWYLQNLGQGPELLIRYENEEAVDDSQLPKDRFSAERLKGVDSTLKIQPAELGDSAVYLCASSSRTGSTDTQYFGPGTRLTVL.

This chain connects TRBV7-9 to TRBJ1-1, with 10 bases fitting TRBD1. Trimming removed 4 bases from V and 4 bases from J; junction bases left unmatched: 9. Germline assignment: CDR1 SEHNR and CDR2 FQNEAQ (reference sequence). The CDR3 contains 16 residues. This chain's CDR3 is CASSSGTGVAFTEAFF. In DNA, the CDR3 is TGTGCCAGCAGCTCCGGGACAGGGGTGGCGTTCACTGAAGCTTTCTTT.

This chain joins TRBV10-3 and TRBJ2-7, with a possible D match to TRBD1 (9 bases). V lost 7 bases to trimming and J lost 2 bases, with 15 bases between them. The germline V gene has CDR1 ENHRY and CDR2 SYGVKD. CDR3 length: 14 amino acids. The CDR3 here is CAINSGTGTYEQYF. As DNA, the CDR3 is TGTGCCATCAATAGCGGGACAGGGACCTACGAGCAGTACTTC.

This chain links TRBV19 with TRBJ2-3, with TRBD1 matching 9 bases. Germline CDR1 reads LNHDA; CDR2 reads SQIVND (reference sequence). Trimming at V came to 10 bases and at J to 3 bases, leaving 8 bases not matched to a gene. There are 14 residues in the CDR3. The CDR3 region has the DNA TGTGCCACTCAACAGGGGGCGAGGACAGATACGCAGTATTTT. It is translated as CATQQGARTDTQYF.

The chain has TRBV4-1 and TRBJ2-7; 10 bases map to TRBD2. The CDR3 spans 15 residues. Looked up from germline, CDR1 is MGHRA and CDR2 is YSYEKL. V was clipped by 0 bases and J by 6 bases; unmatched bases: 5. This CDR3 is CASSQDPSGSFEQYF. The CDR3 bases are TGCGCCAGCAGCCAAGACCCTAGCGGGAGTTTCGAGCAGTACTTC.